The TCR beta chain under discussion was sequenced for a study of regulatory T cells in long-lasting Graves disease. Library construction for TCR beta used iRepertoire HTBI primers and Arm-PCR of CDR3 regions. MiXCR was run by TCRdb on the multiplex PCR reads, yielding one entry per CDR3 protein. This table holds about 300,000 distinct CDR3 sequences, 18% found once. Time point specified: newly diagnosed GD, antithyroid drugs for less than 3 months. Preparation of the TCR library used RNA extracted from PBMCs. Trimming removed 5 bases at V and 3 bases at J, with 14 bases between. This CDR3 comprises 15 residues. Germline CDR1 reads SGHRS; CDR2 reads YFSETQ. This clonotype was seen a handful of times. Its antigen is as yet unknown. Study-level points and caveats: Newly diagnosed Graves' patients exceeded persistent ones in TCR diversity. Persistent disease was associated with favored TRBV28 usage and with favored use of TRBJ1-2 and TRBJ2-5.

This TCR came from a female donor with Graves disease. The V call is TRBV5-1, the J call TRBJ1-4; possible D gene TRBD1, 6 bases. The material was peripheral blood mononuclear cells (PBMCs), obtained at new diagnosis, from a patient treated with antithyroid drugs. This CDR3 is CASSEGPGANEKLFF. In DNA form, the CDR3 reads TGCGCCAGCAGTGAGGGGCCAGGGGCTAATGAAAAACTGTTTTTT.